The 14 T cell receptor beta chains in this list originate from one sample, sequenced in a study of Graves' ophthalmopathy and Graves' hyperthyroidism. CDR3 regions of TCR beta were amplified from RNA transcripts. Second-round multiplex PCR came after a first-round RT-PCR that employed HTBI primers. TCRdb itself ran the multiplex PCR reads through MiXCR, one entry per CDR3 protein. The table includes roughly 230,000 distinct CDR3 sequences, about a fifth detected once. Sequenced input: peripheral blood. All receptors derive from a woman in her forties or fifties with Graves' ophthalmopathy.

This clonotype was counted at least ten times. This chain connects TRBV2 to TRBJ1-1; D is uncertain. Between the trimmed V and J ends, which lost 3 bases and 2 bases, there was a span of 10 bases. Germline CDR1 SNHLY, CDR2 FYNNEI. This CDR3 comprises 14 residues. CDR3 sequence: CASSEESGNTEAFF. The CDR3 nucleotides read TGTGCCAGCAGTGAGGAGTCAGGCAACACTGAAGCTTTCTTT.

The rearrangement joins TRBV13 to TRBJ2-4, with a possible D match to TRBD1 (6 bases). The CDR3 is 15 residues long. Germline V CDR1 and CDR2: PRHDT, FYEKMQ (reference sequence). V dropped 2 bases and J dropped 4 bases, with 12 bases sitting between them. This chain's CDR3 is CASSLSRTAKNIQYF. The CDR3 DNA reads TGTGCCAGCAGCTTATCCCGGACAGCAAAAAACATTCAGTACTTC.

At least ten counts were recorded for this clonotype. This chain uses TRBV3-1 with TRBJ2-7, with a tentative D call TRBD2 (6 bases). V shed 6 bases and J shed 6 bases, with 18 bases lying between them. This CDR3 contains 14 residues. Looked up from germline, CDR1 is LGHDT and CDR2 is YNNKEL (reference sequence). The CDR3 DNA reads TGTGCCAGCAGTCCACGGACTATCCGTAGCGAGCAGTACTTC. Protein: CASSPRTIRSEQYF.

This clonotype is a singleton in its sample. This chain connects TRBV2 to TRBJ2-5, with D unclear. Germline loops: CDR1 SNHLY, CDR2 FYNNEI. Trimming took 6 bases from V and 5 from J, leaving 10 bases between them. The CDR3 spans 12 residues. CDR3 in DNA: TGTGCCAGCAGCTTATCTGAGGAGACCCAGTACTTC. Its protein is CASSLSEETQYF.

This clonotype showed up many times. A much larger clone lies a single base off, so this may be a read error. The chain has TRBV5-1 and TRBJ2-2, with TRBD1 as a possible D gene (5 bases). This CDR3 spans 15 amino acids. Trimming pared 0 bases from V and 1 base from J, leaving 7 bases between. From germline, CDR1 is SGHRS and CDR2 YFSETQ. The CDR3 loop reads CASSLGQMNTGELFF. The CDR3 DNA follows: TGCGCCAGCAGCTTGGGACAGATGAACACCGGGGAGCTGTTTTTT.

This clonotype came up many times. The CDR3 loop reads CASSPTSPGANVLTF. The CDR3 coding sequence is TGTGCCAGCAGCCCAACATCCCCTGGGGCCAACGTCCTGACTTTC. The rearrangement uses TRBV12-3 or TRBV12-4 and TRBJ2-6, with D unresolved. The V and J ends lost 6 bases and 2 bases respectively, with 11 bases between them. The CDR3 runs 15 residues.

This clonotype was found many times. DNA for the CDR3: TGTGCCAGCAGTCCGGGACAGACCACCTCTGGCTACACCTTC. This codes for CASSPGQTTSGYTF. The chain carries TRBV6-1 and TRBJ1-2, with TRBD1 matching 7 bases. The CDR3 loop spans 14 amino acids. The germline CDR1 and CDR2 sequences are MNHNS and SASEGT. V trimming: 5 bases; J trimming: 7 bases; junction bases outside the gene matches: 10.

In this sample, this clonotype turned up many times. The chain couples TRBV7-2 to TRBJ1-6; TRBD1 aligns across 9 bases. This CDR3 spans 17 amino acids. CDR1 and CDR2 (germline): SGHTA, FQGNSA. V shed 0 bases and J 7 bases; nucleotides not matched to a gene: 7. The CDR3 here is CASSLAIGGTGNSPLHF. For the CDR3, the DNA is TGTGCCAGCAGCTTAGCTATCGGGGGGACAGGGAATTCACCCCTCCACTTT.

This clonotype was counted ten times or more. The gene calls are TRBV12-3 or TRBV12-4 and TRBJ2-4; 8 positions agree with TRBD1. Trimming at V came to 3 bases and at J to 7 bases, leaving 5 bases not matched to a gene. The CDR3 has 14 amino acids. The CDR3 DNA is TGTGCCAGCAGTTTGAGACAGGGGACGAACATTCAGTACTTC. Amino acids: CASSLRQGTNIQYF.

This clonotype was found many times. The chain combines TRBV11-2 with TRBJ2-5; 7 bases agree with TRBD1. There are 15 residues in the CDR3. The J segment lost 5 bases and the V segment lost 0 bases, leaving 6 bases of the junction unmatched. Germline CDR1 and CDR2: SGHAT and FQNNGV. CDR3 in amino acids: CASSLDGTGEETQYF. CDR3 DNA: TGTGCCAGCAGCTTAGATGGCACAGGGGAGGAGACCCAGTACTTC.

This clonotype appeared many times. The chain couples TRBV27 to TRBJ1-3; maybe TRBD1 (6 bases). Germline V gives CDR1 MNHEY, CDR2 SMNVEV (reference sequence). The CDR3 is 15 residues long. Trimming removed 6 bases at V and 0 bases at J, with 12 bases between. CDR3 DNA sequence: TGTGCCAGCAGCTTACAGGGACGCTCTGGAAACACCATATATTTT. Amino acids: CASSLQGRSGNTIYF.

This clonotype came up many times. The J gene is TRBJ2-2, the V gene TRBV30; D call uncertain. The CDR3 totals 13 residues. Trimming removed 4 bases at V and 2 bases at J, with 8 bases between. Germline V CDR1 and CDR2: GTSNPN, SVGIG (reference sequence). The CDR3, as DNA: TGTGCCTGGACCGTCGGCAACACCGGGGAGCTGTTTTTT. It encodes CAWTVGNTGELFF.

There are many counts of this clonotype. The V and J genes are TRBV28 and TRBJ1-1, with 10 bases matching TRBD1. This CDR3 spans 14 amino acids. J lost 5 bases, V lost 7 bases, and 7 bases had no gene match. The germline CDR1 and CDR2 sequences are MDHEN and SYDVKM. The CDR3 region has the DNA TGTGCCAGCACCTTAGACAGGGGGCGGACTGAAGCTTTCTTT. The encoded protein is CASTLDRGRTEAFF.

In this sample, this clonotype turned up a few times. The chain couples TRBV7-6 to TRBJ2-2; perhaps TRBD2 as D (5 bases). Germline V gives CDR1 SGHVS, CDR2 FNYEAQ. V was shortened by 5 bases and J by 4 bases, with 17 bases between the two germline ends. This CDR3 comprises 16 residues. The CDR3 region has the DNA TGTGCCAGCAGCCGTGGTTTTGGCGGACTCACCGGGGAGCTGTTTTTT. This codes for CASSRGFGGLTGELFF.